This T cell receptor beta chain was recorded in a study of T-cell reconstitution after alpha-beta-depleted transplantation in children. Study results and caveats: Recipient T cells and thymic progenitors that survived were the source of the high TCRbeta diversity seen at day 60 in some patients. Reported findings indicate that, about two months after transplant, alpha-beta T cells came from several hundred expanded clones, which were derived from non-depleted graft cells. At the one-year point after transplant, T-cell counts and TCRbeta diversity were found to come mostly from T cells that had been newly produced.

Unique molecular identifiers were incorporated when the TCRbeta library was constructed. TCRdb fed the PCR reads into MiXCR, producing one record per CDR3 protein. Of 200,000 to 250,000 distinct CDR3 sequences listed, approximately 10% are singletons. This clonotype was recorded many times. Its target is unknown. The sequencing used PBMCs, collected before TCRalphabeta/CD19-depleted stem cell transplant. This sequence was found in a child younger than two with acute myeloid leukemia, due to receive a stem cell transplant.

CDR3: CSALTHGQEGTGQPQHF. The DNA for the CDR3 is TGCAGTGCTTTAACACACGGACAGGAGGGAACTGGTCAGCCCCAGCATTTT. V gene TRBV20-1 combines with J gene TRBJ1-5, with TRBD1 matching 7 bases. Germline CDR1 DFQATT, CDR2 SNEGSKA (reference sequence). This CDR3 has 17 residues. Trimming took 5 bases from V and 6 from J; bases not matched to a gene: 19.